The clone carrying this T cell receptor beta chain appeared a single time. These data come from a study of blood T cell repertoires in COVID-19. The V end was cut by 7 bases, the J end by 5 bases, with 12 bases between. The CDR3 contains 12 residues. Germline CDR1 is SGHNT and CDR2 is YYREEE (reference sequence). Source study methods: By means of reference gene primer amplification, nucleated cell counts were estimated. Assay: immunoSEQ multiplex PCR; the TCRdb copy retains only in-frame clones and omits some. The V and J calls and the clone size are those of that table, but D and trimming were determined from the DNA. Here the sample spans roughly 90,000 clones, approximately 85% being singletons.

The sequencing sample was made of peripheral blood. The sequence came from a human donor in a cohort sampled during active COVID-19. The rearrangement joins TRBV5-4 to TRBJ1-2, with D possibly TRBD1 on 6 matching bases. Here the CDR3 DNA reads TGTGCCAGCGAGCAGAGGGGGTATGGCTACACCTTC. The encoded protein is CASEQRGYGYTF.